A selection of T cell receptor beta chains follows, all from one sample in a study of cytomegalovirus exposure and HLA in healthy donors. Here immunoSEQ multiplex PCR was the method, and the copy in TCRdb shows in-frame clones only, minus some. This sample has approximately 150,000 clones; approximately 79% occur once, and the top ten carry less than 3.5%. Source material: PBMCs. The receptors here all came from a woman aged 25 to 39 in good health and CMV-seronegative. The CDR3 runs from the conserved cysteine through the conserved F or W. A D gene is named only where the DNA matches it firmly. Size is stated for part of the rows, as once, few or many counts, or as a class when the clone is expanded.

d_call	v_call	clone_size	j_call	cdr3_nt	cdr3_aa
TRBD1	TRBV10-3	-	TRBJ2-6	TGTGCCATCAGTGACACAGGGGGCGCGGCTGGGGCCAACGTCCTGACTTTC	CAISDTGGAAGANVLTF
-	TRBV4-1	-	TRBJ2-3	TGCGCCAGCAGCCATGTAACTCCCGGCACAGATACGCAGTATTTT	CASSHVTPGTDTQYF
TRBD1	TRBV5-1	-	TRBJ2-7	TGCGCCAGCAGCTCTCAGGGGGCCTCCTACGAGCAGTACTTC	CASSSQGASYEQYF
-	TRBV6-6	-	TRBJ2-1	TGTGCCACCGGACAACAAGATTACAATGAGCAGTTCTTC	CATGQQDYNEQFF
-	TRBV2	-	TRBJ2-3	TGTGCCAGCAGTGAAGAAGCGCGGGGAGATACGCAGTATTTT	CASSEEARGDTQYF
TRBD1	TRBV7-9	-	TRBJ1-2	TGTGCCAGCAGCACGACAGGGGGCGTTGGTGGCTACACCTTC	CASSTTGGVGGYTF
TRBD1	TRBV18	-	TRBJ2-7	TGTGCCAGCTCACCCCGACATGAGGACAGGGTAAGGCGACGCGAGCAGTACTTC	CASSPRHEDRVRRREQYF
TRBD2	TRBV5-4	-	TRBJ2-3	TGTGCCAGCAGCTTAAGCGGGAGGGGGGCAGATACGCAGTATTTT	CASSLSGRGADTQYF
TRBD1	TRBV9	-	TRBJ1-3	TGTGCCAGCAGCCCCCAGGACAGGCCCTTCTCTGGAAACACCATATATTTT	CASSPQDRPFSGNTIYF
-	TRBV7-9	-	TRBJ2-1	TGTGCCAGCAGCTCCGGACAGAGCTCCTACAATGAGCAGTTCTTC	CASSSGQSSYNEQFF
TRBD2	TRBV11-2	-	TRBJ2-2	TGTGCCAGCAGCCGGGACTCGGGAGGGACCGGGGAGCTGTTTTTT	CASSRDSGGTGELFF
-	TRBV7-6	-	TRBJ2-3	TGTGCCAGCAGCCCAGGGGTCACAGATACGCAGTATTTT	CASSPGVTDTQYF
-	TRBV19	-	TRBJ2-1	TGTGCCAGTAGTCCCCGCCACTTCCGTGGTGAGCAGTTCTTC	CASSPRHFRGEQFF
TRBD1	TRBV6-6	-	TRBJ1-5	TGTGCCAGCAGGTTCTCAAGGGGGCGAGTCAATCAGCCCCAGCATTTT	CASRFSRGRVNQPQHF
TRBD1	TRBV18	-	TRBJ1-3	TGTGCCAGCTCACCCTCAGGGGGCGGTGGAAACACCATATATTTT	CASSPSGGGGNTIYF
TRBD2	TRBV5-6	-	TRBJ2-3	TGTGCCAGCAGCCTCCGGACTAGCGGGGACGGCACAGATACGCAGTATTTT	CASSLRTSGDGTDTQYF
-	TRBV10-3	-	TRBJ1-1	TGTGCCATCAGTGAGTCGACCCCGACGGGAAACACTGAAGCTTTCTTT	CAISESTPTGNTEAFF
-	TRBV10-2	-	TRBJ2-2	TGCGCCAGCAGTGAGTCGACTTCGAACACCGGGGAGCTGTTTTTT	CASSESTSNTGELFF
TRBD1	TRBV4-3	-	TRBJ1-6	TGCGCCAGCAGCCAAGAACACGGGACAGGATCACCCCTCCACTTT	CASSQEHGTGSPLHF
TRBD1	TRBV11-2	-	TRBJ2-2	TGTGCCAGCAGCTCCCTGGGGACAGGGTACACCGGGGAGCTGTTTTTT	CASSSLGTGYTGELFF
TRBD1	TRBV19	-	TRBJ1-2	TGTGCCAGTAGTATTGATATCCGGGACAGGGTCTATGGCTACACCTTC	CASSIDIRDRVYGYTF
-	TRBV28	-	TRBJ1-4	TGTGCCAGCAGTCCCCCGGGGACAACTAATGAAAAACTGTTTTTT	CASSPPGTTNEKLFF
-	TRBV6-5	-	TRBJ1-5	TGTGCCAGCGAGGCTATCCTCAATCAGCCCCAGCATTTT	CASEAILNQPQHF
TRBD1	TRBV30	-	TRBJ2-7	TGTGCCTGGAGTCGCGGCCCTTTGGACAGGGCCTACGAGCAGTACTTC	CAWSRGPLDRAYEQYF
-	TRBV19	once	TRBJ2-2	TGTGCCAGTAGTCCCCTGGGCATCACCGGGGAGCTGTTTTTT	CASSPLGITGELFF
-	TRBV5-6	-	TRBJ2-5	TGTGCCAGCAGCTTGGTAAATGAAGAGACCCAGTACTTC	CASSLVNEETQYF
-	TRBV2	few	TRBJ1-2	TGTGCCAGCAGTGCGGTAGCTAACTATGGCTACACCTTC	CASSAVANYGYTF
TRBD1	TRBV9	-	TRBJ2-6	TGTGCCAGCAGCGGGGGGGACAGGGAGGGCTCTGGGGCCAACGTCCTGACTTTC	CASSGGDREGSGANVLTF
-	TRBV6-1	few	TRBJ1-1	TGTGCCAGCAGTGAAGGTGGACTCATGAACACTGAAGCTTTCTTT	CASSEGGLMNTEAFF
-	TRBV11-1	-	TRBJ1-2	TGTGCCAGCAGCTTGGAACAGGGCTATGGCTACACCTTC	CASSLEQGYGYTF
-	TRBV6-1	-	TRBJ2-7	TGTGCCAGCAGTGAACCACAGTACGAGCAGTACTTC	CASSEPQYEQYF
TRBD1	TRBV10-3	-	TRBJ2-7	TGTGCCATCAGTGAGGGGACAGGGGGAGAGTACGAGCAGTACTTC	CAISEGTGGEYEQYF
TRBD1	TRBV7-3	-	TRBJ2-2	TGTGCCAGCAGCTCAGGGACAGGGGGCACCGGGGAGCTGTTTTTT	CASSSGTGGTGELFF
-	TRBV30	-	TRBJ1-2	TGTGCCTGGAGTGTAGCGGCTGCCTCGGGGGGCTACACCTTC	CAWSVAAASGGYTF
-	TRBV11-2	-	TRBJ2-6	TGTGCCAGCAGCCCTCGCGGAGCCGCTGGGGCCAACGTCCTGACTTTC	CASSPRGAAGANVLTF
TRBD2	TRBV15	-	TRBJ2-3	TGTGCCACCAGCAGAGGTAGCGGGCCTAGCACAGATACGCAGTATTTT	CATSRGSGPSTDTQYF
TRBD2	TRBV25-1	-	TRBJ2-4	TGTGCCAGCAGTGAAGCTAGCGGTCGGTACATTCAGTACTTC	CASSEASGRYIQYF
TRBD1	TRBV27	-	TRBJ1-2	TGTGCCAGCAGTATCACCGGGACAGGGTGGGGCTACACCTTC	CASSITGTGWGYTF
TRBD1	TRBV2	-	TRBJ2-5	TGTGCCAGCAGAGGGACAGCTTACCAAGAGACCCAGTACTTC	CASRGTAYQETQYF
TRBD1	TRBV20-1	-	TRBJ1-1	TGCAGTGCGGGGACAGGGCGTGAAGCTTTCTTT	CSAGTGREAFF
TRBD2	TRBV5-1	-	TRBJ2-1	TGCGCCAGCAGCCGTTCGACTAGCGTCACCCATGAGCAGTTCTTC	CASSRSTSVTHEQFF
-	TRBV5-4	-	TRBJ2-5	TGTGCCAGCAGCTTGGAGGGGGAGACCCAGTACTTC	CASSLEGETQYF
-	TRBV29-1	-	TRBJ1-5	TGCAGCGCCCGAGAGGGAGGACAGCCCCAGCATTTT	CSAREGGQPQHF
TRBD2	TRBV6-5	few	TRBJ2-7	TGTGCCAGCAAAGCGGGAGGGTCCTACGAGCAGTACTTC	CASKAGGSYEQYF
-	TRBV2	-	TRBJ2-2	TGTGCCAGCAGTGTAACGGGGGGCGTCGTAAGAACCGGGGAGCTGTTTTTT	CASSVTGGVVRTGELFF